Listed below are T cell receptor beta chains from one sample, sequenced in a study of identical twins. TCRdb fed the 5' RACE reads into MiXCR, producing one record per CDR3 protein. This table holds fewer than 800,000 distinct CDR3 sequences, about 7.1% found once. These data also formed part of another study, on yellow fever vaccine responses in identical twins.

Sequencing was done on a sample of PBMCs. All receptors derive from a woman between 18 and 30 years old in good health. Both conserved end residues are part of each CDR3. D genes are given only for firm matches. For some rows the clone size is stated as once, few or many, or as a class when expanded; others skip it.

CASMGAANTGELFF | TGTGCCAGCATGGGGGCAGCGAACACCGGGGAGCTGTTTTTT | TRBJ2-2 | NA | TRBV12-3/TRBV12-4 | NA
CASSSPLDGAPEAFF | TGTGCCAGCAGTTCCCCGTTAGACGGGGCCCCTGAAGCTTTCTTT | TRBJ1-1 | NA | TRBV12-3/TRBV12-4 | few
CASRAGLASYNEQFF | TGTGCCAGCAGAGCTGGACTAGCGAGCTACAATGAGCAGTTCTTC | TRBJ2-1 | TRBD2 | TRBV2 | few
CASSPAQAYGYTF | TGCGCCAGCAGTCCTGCCCAGGCCTATGGCTACACCTTC | TRBJ1-2 | NA | TRBV10-2 | many
CASSQDELGTDTQYF | TGCGCCAGCAGCCAAGATGAGCTGGGAACAGATACGCAGTATTTT | TRBJ2-3 | NA | TRBV4-1 | many
CSAGADEQFF | TGCAGTGCAGGGGCTGATGAGCAGTTCTTC | TRBJ2-1 | NA | TRBV20-1 | many
CASSLYQGTGGELFF | TGTGCCAGCAGTTTATATCAGGGGACGGGCGGGGAGCTGTTTTTT | TRBJ2-2 | NA | TRBV28 | few
CATSGTGANTGELFF | TGTGCCACCAGTGGGACAGGGGCGAACACCGGGGAGCTGTTTTTT | TRBJ2-2 | TRBD1 | TRBV24-1 | few
CASSSTRQESSYNEQFF | TGTGCCAGCAGCTCCACACGACAGGAGAGCTCCTACAATGAGCAGTTCTTC | TRBJ2-1 | NA | TRBV7-9 | NA
CASSQHLGAGADTQYF | TGTGCCAGCAGCCAACATCTGGGGGCTGGTGCAGATACGCAGTATTTT | TRBJ2-3 | NA | TRBV7-6 | few
CASSFGTSDTDTQYF | TGTGCCAGCAGTTTCGGGACTAGCGACACAGATACGCAGTATTTT | TRBJ2-3 | TRBD2 | TRBV28 | many
CASSLDGNNEKLFF | TGTGCCAGCAGTTTAGACGGGAATAATGAAAAACTGTTTTTT | TRBJ1-4 | NA | TRBV12-3/TRBV12-4 | many
CSTKSGTGSEKLFF | TGCAGCACCAAGTCCGGGACAGGCTCTGAAAAACTGTTTTTT | TRBJ1-4 | TRBD1 | TRBV29-1 | NA
CASSLGGSDTQYF | TGTGCCAGCAGTTTAGGGGGCTCAGATACGCAGTATTTT | TRBJ2-3 | NA | TRBV12-3/TRBV12-4 | many
CASSFVTSAMDTQYF | TGTGCCAGCAGTTTTGTGACTAGCGCCATGGATACGCAGTATTTT | TRBJ2-3 | TRBD2 | TRBV12-3/TRBV12-4 | few
CASSWHRGITDTQYF | TGTGCCAGCAGCTGGCACAGGGGGATCACAGATACGCAGTATTTT | TRBJ2-3 | TRBD1 | TRBV5-6 | few
CASRQLGDSSYNEQFF | TGTGCCAGCAGGCAGTTGGGGGACAGCTCCTACAATGAGCAGTTCTTC | TRBJ2-1 | TRBD1 | TRBV28 | few
CSARGGWENTEAFF | TGCAGTGCTAGAGGAGGTTGGGAGAACACTGAAGCTTTCTTT | TRBJ1-1 | NA | TRBV20-1 | few
CASSTRDRGPYNEQFF | TGCGCCAGCAGCACCCGGGACAGGGGCCCCTACAATGAGCAGTTCTTC | TRBJ2-1 | TRBD1 | TRBV4-1 | NA
CASSQGLGAGNEQFF | TGTGCCAGCAGCCAAGGTCTGGGGGCAGGGAATGAGCAGTTCTTC | TRBJ2-1 | NA | TRBV3-1 | many
CASSFLATSYNEQFF | TGTGCCAGCAGTTTTCTGGCTACCTCCTACAATGAGCAGTTCTTC | TRBJ2-1 | NA | TRBV12-3/TRBV12-4 | few
CSARGLTNTGELFF | TGCAGTGCTAGGGGACTAACGAACACCGGGGAGCTGTTTTTT | TRBJ2-2 | TRBD2 | TRBV20-1 | few
CASSWAQSTGTDTQYF | TGCGCCAGCAGCTGGGCCCAATCCACTGGCACAGATACGCAGTATTTT | TRBJ2-3 | NA | TRBV5-1 | few
CASSFRLAETYNEQFF | TGCGCCAGCAGCTTTAGACTAGCGGAAACCTACAATGAGCAGTTCTTC | TRBJ2-1 | TRBD2 | TRBV5-1 | many
CAISDGTSGRADTQYF | TGTGCCATCAGTGATGGGACTAGCGGGAGGGCAGATACGCAGTATTTT | TRBJ2-3 | TRBD2 | TRBV10-3 | many
CASSLERGGTTDTQYF | TGCGCCAGCAGCTTGGAACGCGGGGGGACCACAGATACGCAGTATTTT | TRBJ2-3 | TRBD2 | TRBV5-1 | NA
CATSGTGGSYNEQFF | TGTGCCACCAGTGGAACAGGGGGCTCCTACAATGAGCAGTTCTTC | TRBJ2-1 | TRBD1 | TRBV15 | many
CASSRWDRGLDEQFF | TGTGCCAGCAGCAGATGGGACAGGGGCCTCGATGAGCAGTTCTTC | TRBJ2-1 | TRBD1 | TRBV7-2 | few
CSALGIGNQPQHF | TGCAGTGCCTTAGGGATAGGGAATCAGCCCCAGCATTTT | TRBJ1-5 | NA | TRBV20-1 | NA
CASSFVGLREGNEQFF | TGCGCCAGCAGCTTCGTGGGCCTCCGGGAGGGCAATGAGCAGTTCTTC | TRBJ2-1 | TRBD2 | TRBV5-1 | NA
CASPGGRGSQETQYF | TGCGCCAGCCCCGGCGGCAGGGGAAGTCAAGAGACCCAGTACTTC | TRBJ2-5 | NA | TRBV5-1 | few
CSARVSSGRARADEQFF | TGCAGTGCTAGAGTTTCTAGCGGGAGGGCCCGCGCCGATGAGCAGTTCTTC | TRBJ2-1 | TRBD2 | TRBV20-1 | NA
CSGLEPNTGELFF | TGCAGCGGGCTAGAGCCGAACACCGGGGAGCTGTTTTTT | TRBJ2-2 | NA | TRBV29-1 | few
CATSDPRGSINEQFF | TGTGCCACCAGTGACCCCAGGGGGTCCATCAATGAGCAGTTCTTC | TRBJ2-1 | TRBD1 | TRBV24-1 | many
CASSYSEAILGAFF | TGTGCCAGCAGTTACTCGGAGGCAATCCTCGGGGCTTTCTTT | TRBJ1-1 | NA | TRBV6-2/TRBV6-3 | few
CSVAGDTGELFF | TGCAGCGTTGCAGGGGACACCGGGGAGCTGTTTTTT | TRBJ2-2 | NA | TRBV29-1 | NA